Shown below are 32 T cell receptor beta chains from a single sample sequenced in a study of long-term antiretroviral therapy in people with HIV. Version v3.0 of the immunoSEQ assay was performed at survey level. Clones were read by immunoSEQ multiplex PCR, and TCRdb kept only the in-frame ones, dropping some. The sample has 30,000 to 40,000 clones, roughly 83% seen once; the top ten hold approximately 2.9%. Specimen: unsorted PBMCs, collected 1.9 years after starting antiretroviral therapy. These receptor sequences come from a man younger than 35 with HIV.

J is TRBJ2-1 and V is TRBV13, with unresolved D. Germline V gene data show CDR1 as PRHDT and CDR2 as FYEKMQ (reference sequence). The CDR3 loop spans 14 amino acids. The V end was cut by 4 bases, the J end by 6 bases, with 13 bases between. The CDR3: CASSSWTPGNEQFF. CDR3 nucleotides: TGTGCCAGCAGCTCGTGGACCCCGGGCAATGAGCAGTTCTTC.

This chain joins TRBV19 and TRBJ1-3; TRBD1 might be the D (6 bases). Germline V gene data show CDR1 as LNHDA and CDR2 as SQIVND (reference sequence). This CDR3 has 13 amino acids. Trimming cost V 7 bases and J 7 bases, with 14 bases left between them. CDR3 sequence (DNA): TGTGCCAGTATGCGGCAGGGGCGCAACACCATATATTTT. Translated, it gives CASMRQGRNTIYF.

This clone was recorded a few times. The V call is TRBV7-9, the J call TRBJ1-1; a weak D match, TRBD1 (5 bases). CDR3 length: 14 residues. Germline V gene sequence: CDR1 SEHNR, CDR2 FQNEAQ (reference sequence). V lost 6 bases and J lost 3, with 14 bases in between. The CDR3 nucleotides are TGTGCCAGCAGTTATGGTATGGGGGACACTGAAGCTTTCTTT. This codes for CASSYGMGDTEAFF.

This clone was detected a few times. The chain joins TRBV28 to TRBJ1-5; possible D gene TRBD1, 5 bases. Trimming shortened V by 6 bases and J by 4 bases, and 13 bases separated the two germline ends. The CDR3 has 14 amino acids. Germline values: CDR1 MDHEN, CDR2 SYDVKM. CDR3 region: CASSKTWGNQPQHF. In DNA form, the CDR3 reads TGTGCCAGCAGCAAAACTTGGGGGAATCAGCCCCAGCATTTT.

The chain couples TRBV14 to TRBJ1-6, with 7 bases aligning to TRBD1. The CDR3 has 16 amino acids. The V and J ends lost 4 bases and 3 bases, in that order; junction bases with no gene match: 6. Germline values: CDR1 SGHDN, CDR2 FVKESK. CDR3 amino acids: CASSLRGGNYNSPLHF. In DNA, the CDR3 is TGTGCCAGCAGCCTCAGGGGGGGGAACTATAATTCACCCCTCCACTTT.

The gene calls are TRBV11-2 and TRBJ2-7; D might be TRBD2 (5 bases). Between the trimmed V and J ends, which lost 1 base and 1 base, there was a span of 17 bases. Germline CDR1 is SGHAT and CDR2 is FQNNGV. The CDR3 consists of 17 residues. This CDR3 is CASSLVGKLAGSYEQYF. CDR3 DNA: TGTGCCAGCAGCTTAGTGGGGAAACTCGCGGGTTCCTACGAGCAGTACTTC. The full variable domain, with the rest looked up from reference TRBV11-2 and TRBJ2-7, is EAGVAQSPRYKIIEKRQSVAFWCNPISGHATLYWYQQILGQGPKLLIQFQNNGVVDDSQLPKDRFSAERLKGVDSTLKIQPAKLEDSAVYLCASSLVGKLAGSYEQYFGPGTRLTVT.

In its sample, this clone was seen a few times. This chain connects TRBV28 to TRBJ1-6; D is uncertain. Deletions cut 7 bases from V and 4 bases from J, with 8 bases between. From germline, CDR1 is MDHEN and CDR2 SYDVKM. This CDR3 spans 13 amino acids. The CDR3 reads CASTPPYNSPLHF. The CDR3 DNA follows: TGTGCCAGCACCCCGCCGTATAATTCACCCCTCCACTTT.

The J gene is TRBJ2-5, the V gene TRBV4-2; D may match TRBD1 or TRBD2 (5 bases each). This CDR3 has 16 amino acids. Germline assignment: CDR1 LGHNA and CDR2 YNFKEQ. The V end lost 3 bases, the J end lost 1 base, and 15 bases lay between the germline ends. CDR3 sequence reads: CASSQGDGSTQETQYF. In nucleotides, the CDR3 is TGTGCCAGCAGCCAGGGGGACGGCAGTACCCAAGAGACCCAGTACTTC.

The V and J genes are TRBV27 and TRBJ1-1; D unresolved. Looked up from germline, CDR1 is MNHEY and CDR2 is SMNVEV (reference sequence). This CDR3 region has 14 residues. V was pared by 1 base and J by 3 bases, with 9 bases between. The CDR3 nucleotides read TGTGCCAGCAGTTTATTGGGGATGCACACTGAAGCTTTCTTT. Its translation is CASSLLGMHTEAFF.

CDR3 nucleotides: TGCAGCGTTAGGGACAGGTCCTCCTATGGCTACACCTTC. Protein product: CSVRDRSSYGYTF. The rearrangement links TRBV29-1 to TRBJ1-2, with 8 bases identical to TRBD1. The J segment lost 4 bases and the V segment lost 5 bases, leaving 6 bases of the junction unmatched. Germline assignment: CDR1 SQVTM and CDR2 ANQGSEA. This CDR3 has 13 amino acids.

V and J are TRBV19 and TRBJ2-7; 8 nucleotides line up with TRBD1. The length of the CDR3 is 15 residues. V gave up 4 bases and J gave up 4 bases; unmatched junction bases: 9. The germline gives CDR1 LNHDA, CDR2 SQIVND (reference sequence). The CDR3 is CASSTAAGGSYEQYF. In DNA form, the CDR3 reads TGTGCCAGTAGTACAGCGGCAGGGGGCTCTTACGAGCAGTACTTC.

CDR3 coding DNA: TGTGCCTCCCATTGGGGGCTGAACACCGGGGAGCTGTTTTTT. Amino acids: CASHWGLNTGELFF. This sequence joins TRBV19 and TRBJ2-2, with D possibly being TRBD1 (6 bases). V lost 11 bases and J 1 base, leaving 14 bases between the germline ends. This CDR3 comprises 14 residues. Germline V gene sequence: CDR1 LNHDA, CDR2 SQIVND (reference sequence).

The chain is built from TRBV5-1 and TRBJ2-2; D is tentatively TRBD1 or TRBD2 (6 bases each). V lost 0 bases to trimming and J lost 0 bases, with 12 bases between them. CDR1 and CDR2 from the germline V gene are SGHRS and YFSETQ. This CDR3 contains 17 residues. CDR3: CASSLAGGYSNTGELFF. The CDR3, as DNA: TGCGCCAGCAGCTTGGCCGGGGGCTACTCGAACACCGGGGAGCTGTTTTTT.

The chain couples TRBV10-3 to TRBJ1-4; the D is unclear. V was pared by 3 bases and J by 0 bases, with 8 bases between. The CDR3 is 15 amino acids. Germline CDR1 and CDR2: ENHRY and SYGVKD. CDR3 loop: CAISERDATNEKLFF. The CDR3, as DNA: TGTGCCATCAGTGAACGGGATGCAACTAATGAAAAACTGTTTTTT.

V usage is TRBV6-5 and J usage is TRBJ1-5, with D possibly being TRBD1 (5 bases). This CDR3 is built from 12 residues. Between the trimmed V and J ends, which lost 5 bases and 5 bases, there was a span of 7 bases. Germline CDR1 and CDR2: MNHEY and SVGAGI. In nucleotides, the CDR3 is TGTGCCAGCAGTCCGACAGATCAGCCCCAGCATTTT. Encoded protein: CASSPTDQPQHF.

The chain is built from TRBV7-9 and TRBJ1-4; D remains ambiguous. V dropped 2 bases and J dropped 7 bases, with 11 bases sitting between them. The V gene's germline CDR1 is SEHNR and CDR2 FQNEAQ (reference sequence). The CDR3 is made up of 14 amino acids. The CDR3 nucleotides are TGTGCCAGCAGCTTACAGGCAGGCCCTGAAAAACTGTTTTTT. Translation: CASSLQAGPEKLFF.

V usage is TRBV2 and J usage is TRBJ2-3, with 10 nucleotides matching TRBD2. V dropped 8 bases and J dropped 2; count of bases not matched to a gene: 4. CDR1 is SNHLY, CDR2 FYNNEI, per germline. The CDR3 spans 14 residues. The CDR3 spells CASWTSGFTDTQYF. The CDR3 DNA is TGTGCCAGCTGGACTAGCGGATTCACAGATACGCAGTATTTT.

J is TRBJ2-1 and V is TRBV28; either TRBD1 or TRBD2 may supply D (5 bases each). The CDR3 sequence is 14 residues long. Germline assignment: CDR1 MDHEN and CDR2 SYDVKM. Trimming stripped 6 bases from V and 9 bases from J, with 18 bases between. Here the CDR3 reads CASRYGTGNVEQFF. The DNA for the CDR3 is TGTGCCAGCAGGTACGGGACCGGGAATGTTGAGCAGTTCTTC.

The chain has TRBV6-1 and TRBJ2-5, with 7 bases identical to TRBD2. With V trimmed by 4 bases and J by 5 bases, 7 bases remained unmatched. The CDR3 length is 14 residues. The germline gives CDR1 MNHNS, CDR2 SASEGT. The CDR3 sequence: CASSVLLRGETQYF. The CDR3 nucleotides read TGTGCCAGCAGTGTTCTCTTGCGGGGGGAGACCCAGTACTTC.

The rearrangement uses TRBV6-6 and TRBJ2-2; D not resolved. CDR3 length: 13 amino acids. CDR1 is MNHNY and CDR2 is SVGAGI in the germline V gene (reference sequence). Trimming cost V 2 bases and J 10 bases, with 11 bases left between them. Here the CDR3 reads CASSYDGSTELFF. The CDR3 nucleotides are TGTGCCAGCAGTTACGATGGTTCGACGGAGCTGTTTTTT.

The count of this clone is one. The rearrangement joins TRBV11-1 to TRBJ1-2; D may be TRBD1 (5 bases). V lost 4 bases, J lost 5 bases, and 17 bases lay in between. The CDR3 is 15 residues long. Looked up from germline, CDR1 is SGHAT and CDR2 is FQDESV (reference sequence). The CDR3 sequence: CASSSGGTDAYGYTF. The CDR3 bases are TGTGCCAGCAGCTCTGGGGGGACCGACGCTTATGGCTACACCTTC.

This clone was counted once. This rearrangement joins TRBV27 to TRBJ1-6; TRBD1 might be the D (6 bases). Deletions cut 0 bases from V and 8 bases from J, with 11 bases between. Looked up from germline, CDR1 is MNHEY and CDR2 is SMNVEV (reference sequence). This CDR3 has 15 residues. The CDR3 coding sequence is TGTGCCAGCAGTTTATCGCGGACAGTGGATTCACCCCTCCACTTT. This sequence encodes CASSLSRTVDSPLHF.

This sequence joins TRBV7-2 and TRBJ2-1; D is unclear. CDR1 and CDR2 from the germline V gene are SGHTA and FQGNSA. There are 11 residues in the CDR3. Trimming pared 6 bases from V and 9 bases from J, leaving 9 bases between. CDR3 nucleotide sequence: TGTGCCAGCAGTATCTATGGTGAGCAGTTCTTC. This gives the protein CASSIYGEQFF.

This clone appeared a few times. The chain joins TRBV29-1 to TRBJ2-7; D unresolved. CDR3 length equals 13 residues. CDR1 SQVTM and CDR2 ANQGSEA come from the germline V gene. Trimming stripped 7 bases from V and 2 bases from J, with 15 bases between. The CDR3 protein is CSAAPGQTYEQYF. CDR3 DNA: TGCAGCGCTGCCCCGGGTCAAACCTACGAGCAGTACTTC.

This clone came up a few times. The J gene is TRBJ1-1, the V gene TRBV5-1; no clear D gene. The CDR3 is 13 amino acids. The V gene's germline CDR1 is SGHRS and CDR2 YFSETQ. The ends were cut back, 0 bases at V and 4 bases at J, with 7 bases in the middle. DNA for the CDR3: TGCGCCAGCAGCTTGGAATCCCCCACTGAAGCTTTCTTT. Translating gives CASSLESPTEAFF.

The chain is built from TRBV19 and TRBJ1-3, with TRBD1 matching 7 bases. The CDR3 totals 15 residues. Germline CDR1 LNHDA, CDR2 SQIVND (reference sequence). With 4 bases clipped from V and 3 bases from J, the junction kept 6 bases outside the gene matches. In nucleotides, the CDR3 is TGTGCCAGTAGTACTAAGACAGGGTTTGGAAACACCATATATTTT. It codes for CASSTKTGFGNTIYF.

CDR3 nucleotides: TGTGCCAGCAGTTTAAGGGGAGATCCAGGGGTTGGCTACACCTTC. Translating it yields CASSLRGDPGVGYTF. The chain has TRBV27 and TRBJ1-2; the D gene is possibly TRBD1 (6 bases). Germline V gene data show CDR1 as MNHEY and CDR2 as SMNVEV (reference sequence). This CDR3 is 15 amino acids long. Trimming removed 2 bases at V and 7 bases at J, with 17 bases between.

There are a few counts of this clone. This chain connects TRBV20-1 to TRBJ1-1; no clear D gene. V was pared by 5 bases and J by 5 bases, with 9 bases between. This CDR3 is 11 amino acids long. Germline assignment: CDR1 DFQATT and CDR2 SNEGSKA (reference sequence). CDR3: CSAEGGTEAFF. CDR3 nucleotide sequence: TGCAGTGCTGAGGGAGGGACTGAAGCTTTCTTT.

The CDR3 is CASSYQRGAETQYF. The CDR3 nucleotides are TGTGCCAGCAGTTACCAGCGGGGGGCAGAGACCCAGTACTTC. The chain combines TRBV6-5 with TRBJ2-5; 9 nucleotides agree with TRBD2. V shed 2 bases, J shed 4 bases, and the junction held 2 bases outside the gene matches. The CDR3 totals 14 residues. Germline CDR1 and CDR2: MNHEY and SVGAGI.

The chain combines TRBV30 with TRBJ1-1, with D possibly being TRBD1 (5 bases). V was shortened by 7 bases and J by 4 bases, with 10 bases between the two germline ends. The CDR3 length is 11 residues. CDR1 and CDR2 from the germline V gene are GTSNPN and SVGIG (reference sequence). This CDR3 reads CASREGTEAFF. In DNA, the CDR3 is TGTGCCTCCAGGGAGGGCACTGAAGCTTTCTTT.

This clone was seen only once. The genes are TRBV5-1 and TRBJ1-3; 7 positions match TRBD1. The J segment lost 0 bases and the V segment lost 4 bases, leaving 4 bases of the junction unmatched. Germline CDR1 SGHRS, CDR2 YFSETQ. This CDR3 has 15 residues. The CDR3 bases are TGCGCCAGCAGCCGGGACAGTATCTCTGGAAACACCATATATTTT. Translating gives CASSRDSISGNTIYF.

This clone has more than one count but fewer than ten. This chain uses TRBV7-9 with TRBJ2-7; D possibly corresponds to TRBD1 (6 bases). V was clipped by 3 bases and J by 0 bases, with 12 bases between them. This CDR3 comprises 15 residues. Germline loops: CDR1 SEHNR, CDR2 FQNEAQ (reference sequence). CDR3: CASSFLRGFSYEQYF. CDR3 in DNA: TGTGCCAGCAGCTTCCTAAGGGGGTTCTCCTACGAGCAGTACTTC.